Below are 23 T cell receptor beta chains sequenced from a single sample in a study of vaccination and CD4 T cells after COVID-19 (dated by TCRdb to the early 2020s). The library relied on PCR. Data came from an Illumina iSeq 100. At the Johns Hopkins FTIC core, DNA from the cultured CD4+ T cells underwent TCR sequencing with the Oncomine TCR Beta short-read assay. The public reads were reanalyzed by TCRdb: fastp trimming at Q25, MiXCR alignment, in-frame beta chains only. When rows share a CDR3 protein, they turn into one entry using the most common DNA and genes. The sample data list about 25,000 distinct CDR3 sequences, and roughly two thirds of these were observed just once. The ten largest clones capture about a sixth of the sample. For these TCRs, the target antigens are not known. The treatment or condition label, read with the paper, signifies: approximately 9-day PBMC culture with coronavirus spike peptide pools or control peptides (ViraFEST assay).

This sample comprised CD4+ T cells from blood, cultured in vitro, obtained after SARS-CoV-2 vaccination. The receptors here all came from a human donor who received a COVID-19 vaccine.

CDR3 coding DNA: TGCAGTGCTCAAGGGCACAATGAGCAGTTCTTC. This codes for CSAQGHNEQFF. The chain couples TRBV20-1 to TRBJ2-1; D not certain. The CDR3 has 11 residues. V was shortened by 5 bases and J by 5 bases, with 7 bases between the two germline ends. Per the germline V gene, CDR1 is DFQATT and CDR2 is SNEGSKA (reference sequence).

This clonotype was observed once. The chain couples TRBV30 to TRBJ1-2; tentatively, D is TRBD1 (6 bases). Germline V gives CDR1 GTSNPN, CDR2 SVGIG (reference sequence). This CDR3 has 13 residues. Trimming took off 7 bases at V and 5 bases at J, with 17 bases between the two ends. This CDR3 is CASTWGGLYGYTF. For the CDR3, the DNA is TGTGCCTCCACCTGGGGGGGGCTTTATGGCTACACCTTC.

The V gene is TRBV11-3, the J gene TRBJ2-3; 14 bases are a match to TRBD2. The CDR3 sequence is 15 residues long. Looked up from germline, CDR1 is SGHNT and CDR2 is YENEEA. V trimming: 5 bases; J trimming: 8 bases; junction bases outside the gene matches: 6. CDR3 DNA: TGTGCCAGCAGCCCAGGGACTAGCGGGGGTGGTACGCAGTATTTT. Translating it yields CASSPGTSGGGTQYF.

The CDR3 here is CASSGTPGLQETQYF. The CDR3, as DNA: TGTGCCAGCAGTGGGACTCCGGGGCTCCAAGAGACCCAGTACTTC. The chain couples TRBV6-1 to TRBJ2-5; D possibly matches TRBD1 or TRBD2 (5 bases each). V was cut by 4 bases and J by 1 base, with 13 bases left in between. Germline loops: CDR1 MNHNS, CDR2 SASEGT. The CDR3 has 15 residues.

This chain uses TRBV5-1 with TRBJ1-2; D unresolved. Germline loops: CDR1 SGHRS, CDR2 YFSETQ. Trimming removed 4 bases from V and 1 base from J, with 17 bases in between. The CDR3 covers 16 residues. For the CDR3, the DNA is TGCGCCAGCAGCATTACTTCGGGGAAGAATAACTATGGCTACACCTTC. Translating it yields CASSITSGKNNYGYTF.

This chain links TRBV6-1 with TRBJ1-3; no reliable D call. CDR3 length: 16 amino acids. V shed 5 bases and J shed 0 bases, with 14 bases lying between them. Germline V gene data show CDR1 as MNHNS and CDR2 as SASEGT. The CDR3 here is CASSPQSLSSGNTIYF. The CDR3 nucleotides read TGTGCCAGCAGTCCCCAATCGTTAAGCTCTGGAAACACCATATATTTT.

A few counts support this clonotype. The rearrangement uses TRBV20-1 and TRBJ2-7, with a possible D match to TRBD1 (6 bases). With 5 bases removed from V and 2 bases from J, the gap between germline ends came to 13 bases. Germline lookup yields CDR1 DFQATT and CDR2 SNEGSKA (reference sequence). There are 13 residues in the CDR3. CDR3 bases: TGCAGTGCTGCCGGGACATCGACCTACGAGCAGTACTTC. Translated, it gives CSAAGTSTYEQYF.

V gene TRBV4-1 combines with J gene TRBJ1-5; 9 positions match TRBD1. Germline CDR1 and CDR2: MGHRA and YSYEKL. V lost 1 base and J lost 6; bases outside the gene matches: 1. This CDR3 spans 14 amino acids. Here the CDR3 DNA reads TGCGCCAGCAGCCAAGGACAGGGGGGTCAGCCCCAGCATTTT. Amino acid sequence: CASSQGQGGQPQHF.

The rearrangement joins TRBV6-1 to TRBJ2-2; D is possibly TRBD1 (5 bases). The CDR3 extends over 17 amino acids. Per germline, CDR1 MNHNS and CDR2 SASEGT. Trimming left V 2 bases short and J 2 bases short, with 15 bases between. The CDR3 loop is CASSEHKLGVNTGELFF. The CDR3 coding sequence is TGTGCCAGCAGTGAACATAAGTTAGGGGTCAACACCGGGGAGCTGTTTTTT.

The V and J genes are TRBV19 and TRBJ1-2, with D tentatively TRBD1 (5 bases). CDR1 and CDR2 from the germline V gene are LNHDA and SQIVND (reference sequence). V was cut by 1 base and J by 5 bases, with 11 bases left in between. The CDR3 sequence is 14 residues long. CDR3 nucleotides: TGTGCCAGTAGTATAGGGCAGGGTGAATATGGCTACACCTTC. Translated, it gives CASSIGQGEYGYTF.

This rearrangement joins TRBV19 to TRBJ2-3; 8 nucleotides line up with TRBD2. J was trimmed by 1 base and V by 8 bases; bases with no gene match: 14. The CDR3 has 17 amino acids. Germline lookup yields CDR1 LNHDA and CDR2 SQIVND (reference sequence). CDR3 nucleotides: TGTGCCAGTCAAGGGAGTAGCGGGGCCCGACGCACAGATACGCAGTATTTT. Translating it yields CASQGSSGARRTDTQYF.

The V call is TRBV7-6, the J call TRBJ1-2; 9 bases match TRBD1. The germline V gene encodes CDR1 SGHVS and CDR2 FNYEAQ. CDR3 size: 16 residues. With V trimmed by 1 base and J by 6 bases, 9 bases remained unmatched. CDR3 region: CASSLGFGTGSDGYTF. The CDR3, as DNA: TGTGCCAGCAGCTTAGGATTTGGGACAGGGTCGGATGGCTACACCTTC.

This chain uses TRBV7-2 with TRBJ2-7; 7 bases match TRBD2. The germline gives CDR1 SGHTA, CDR2 FQGNSA. V shed 2 bases and J 0 bases; nucleotides not matched to a gene: 7. The CDR3 is made up of 16 amino acids. The CDR3 reads CASSLFPRGDSYEQYF. DNA for the CDR3: TGTGCCAGCAGCTTATTCCCCCGGGGGGACTCCTACGAGCAGTACTTC. The full variable domain, completed using reference TRBV7-2 and TRBJ2-7, is GAGVSQSPSNKVTEKGKDVELRCDPISGHTALYWYRQSLGQGLEFLIYFQGNSAPDKSGLPSDRFSAERTGGSVSTLTIQRTQQEDSAVYLCASSLFPRGDSYEQYFGPGTRLTVT.

The chain carries TRBV15 and TRBJ1-2; 8 bases are a match to TRBD1. Trimming took 2 bases from V and 6 from J; bases not matched to a gene: 5. This CDR3 comprises 14 residues. The germline V gene has CDR1 LNHNV and CDR2 YYDKDF (reference sequence). CDR3 protein: CATSRSPDRDGYTF. The CDR3 DNA sequence: TGTGCCACCAGCAGATCCCCGGACAGGGATGGCTACACCTTC. Complete variable domain (other parts from reference TRBV15 and TRBJ1-2): DAMVIQNPRYQVTQFGKPVTLSCSQTLNHNVMYWYQQKSSQAPKLLFHYYDKDFNNEADTPDNFQSRRPNTSFCFLDIRSPGLGDTAMYLCATSRSPDRDGYTFGSGTRLTVV.

V is TRBV20-1 and J is TRBJ2-7; D is perhaps TRBD1 (5 bases). The germline V gene has CDR1 DFQATT and CDR2 SNEGSKA (reference sequence). V was shortened by 0 bases and J by 3 bases, with 15 bases between the two germline ends. The CDR3 runs 15 residues. CDR3 residues: CSARDIGRVSYEQYF. As DNA, the CDR3 is TGCAGTGCTAGAGATATTGGCAGGGTGAGCTACGAGCAGTACTTC.

The chain uses TRBV6-5 and TRBJ2-7; weak D call: TRBD2 (7 bases). V lost 0 bases and J 3 bases, leaving 12 bases between the germline ends. Germline V gene sequence: CDR1 MNHEY, CDR2 SVGAGI. The CDR3 length is 15 residues. The CDR3 is CASSYSGGGLYEQYF. CDR3 sequence (DNA): TGTGCCAGCAGTTACTCGGGGGGGGGCCTCTACGAGCAGTACTTC.

CDR3 coding DNA: TGCGCCAGCAGGACCGGGACGGGACAGGGCTACGAGCAGTACTTC. It encodes CASRTGTGQGYEQYF. V is TRBV4-1 and J is TRBJ2-7, with 9 bases fitting TRBD1. The trim removed 6 bases at V and 3 bases at J, leaving 9 bases unmatched. The CDR3 contains 15 residues. Germline-derived CDR1 and CDR2 are MGHRA and YSYEKL.

V and J are TRBV30 and TRBJ2-1; 7 bases map to TRBD1. The CDR3 has 14 amino acids. V lost 4 bases to trimming and J lost 7 bases; unmatched junction nucleotides: 10. Germline CDR1 reads GTSNPN; CDR2 reads SVGIG (reference sequence). CDR3: CAWTVPGQFNEQFF. Here the CDR3 DNA reads TGTGCCTGGACCGTCCCGGGACAGTTTAATGAGCAGTTCTTC.

The rearrangement links TRBV11-3 to TRBJ2-3; TRBD2 is a possible D gene (5 bases). The CDR3 runs 16 residues. Trimming stripped 1 base from V and 5 bases from J, with 16 bases between. CDR1 and CDR2 from the germline V gene are SGHNT and YENEEA. Here the CDR3 reads CASSLGLFSRGDTQYF. CDR3 sequence (DNA): TGTGCCAGCAGCTTAGGCCTTTTCTCCCGGGGAGATACGCAGTATTTT. Combining the CDR3 with reference TRBV11-3 and TRBJ2-3 gives the whole variable domain EAGVVQSPRYKIIEKKQPVAFWCNPISGHNTLYWYLQNLGQGPELLIRYENEEAVDDSQLPKDRFSAERLKGVDSTLKIQPAELGDSAVYLCASSLGLFSRGDTQYFGPGTRLTVL.

The V and J genes are TRBV15 and TRBJ2-7; D unresolved. The CDR3 consists of 14 residues. V was trimmed by 0 bases and J by 3 bases, leaving 9 bases between them. Germline CDR1 LNHNV, CDR2 YYDKDF (reference sequence). CDR3 protein: CATSREGILYEQYF. The CDR3 bases are TGTGCCACCAGCAGAGAGGGAATTCTCTACGAGCAGTACTTC.

This chain links TRBV7-8 with TRBJ2-3, with D tentatively TRBD2 (6 bases). The CDR3 runs to 14 residues. Germline CDR1 SGHVS, CDR2 FQNEAQ. The V end was cut by 4 bases, the J end by 4 bases, with 12 bases between. CDR3 in amino acids: CASSSTEGADTQYF. The DNA for the CDR3 is TGTGCCAGCAGCTCAACGGAGGGTGCAGATACGCAGTATTTT.

This clonotype has a handful of counts. J is TRBJ1-5 and V is TRBV15; D is possibly TRBD1 (5 bases). This CDR3 is built from 16 residues. V lost 0 bases, J lost 4 bases, and 13 bases lay in between. Germline values: CDR1 LNHNV, CDR2 YYDKDF (reference sequence). The CDR3 nucleotides are TGTGCCACCAGCAGAGATAGAGCCGGGGCGAATCAGCCCCAGCATTTT. Translating gives CATSRDRAGANQPQHF. Full variable domain (missing parts from reference TRBV15 and TRBJ1-5): DAMVIQNPRYQVTQFGKPVTLSCSQTLNHNVMYWYQQKSSQAPKLLFHYYDKDFNNEADTPDNFQSRRPNTSFCFLDIRSPGLGDTAMYLCATSRDRAGANQPQHFGDGTRLSIL.

This clonotype was seen only a few times. The chain uses TRBV21-1 and TRBJ2-3; the table assigns TRBD1, which was not confirmed against the DNA. TRBV21-1 is termed a pseudogene. This CDR3 contains 13 residues. CDR3 in amino acids: CASSKRTGRTQYF. For the CDR3, the DNA is TGTGCCAGCAGCAAGAGGACAGGGAGGACGCAGTATTTT.